The subject of this entry is one T cell receptor beta chain. Antigen specificity is unknown. The data were obtained in a study of glioma-infiltrating T cells. This CDR3 is 17 amino acids long. Germline V gene data show CDR1 as SGHRS and CDR2 as YFSETQ. Unmatched junction bases numbered 9, after V lost 4 bases and J lost 5 bases. Study-wide results and limits: CDR3 overlap between tissue and blood was very small. Non-neoplastic patients had below-expected tissue-blood divergence, while all gliomas exceeded expectation.

Using RNA template, CDR3s of TCR alpha and beta were amplified with iRepertoire arm-PCR. Using its own MiXCR run on the multiplex PCR reads, TCRdb lists one record per CDR3 protein. Among under 200,000 distinct CDR3 sequences listed, under 55% were seen once. V and J are TRBV5-1 and TRBJ2-1, with 13 bases that match TRBD2. The TCR sequence derives from a human donor with low-grade glioma or glioblastoma, undergoing nonglioma brain surgery, or in good health (not recorded which). Sequencing was done on a sample of glioma tissue, nonneoplastic brain tissue, or PBMCs (not recorded which). The CDR3 nucleotides are TGCGCCAGCAGCGCCCGGACTAGCGGGAGTTGGAACAATGAGCAGTTCTTC. This translates into CASSARTSGSWNNEQFF.